These 5 T cell receptor beta chains originate from one sample sequenced in a study of T cells in tuberculosis. The time point here: new active TB diagnosis, blood taken before or within 7 days of starting treatment. Profiled with immunoSEQ multiplex PCR; TCRdb holds only in-frame clones, not every one. The data show about 35,000 clones, about 85% seen once. Material: PBMCs, obtained at tuberculosis diagnosis. The source is an adult with tuberculosis.

V and J are TRBV2 and TRBJ2-1, with 10 bases that match TRBD2. The CDR3 totals 14 residues. Unmatched junction bases numbered 7, after V lost 7 bases and J lost 7 bases. The germline CDR1 and CDR2 sequences are SNHLY and FYNNEI. CDR3 region: CASIEAGGWNEQFF. The DNA of the CDR3 is TGTGCCAGCATAGAAGCGGGAGGGTGGAATGAGCAGTTCTTC.

The chain carries TRBV4-3 and TRBJ1-2; 7 positions agree with TRBD1. Germline V gene lookup returns CDR1 LGHNA and CDR2 YSLEER. J gave up 8 bases and V 0 bases, and 6 bases lay outside the gene matches. The CDR3 is 14 residues long. The CDR3 protein is CASSQDVGGWGYTF. The DNA for the CDR3 is TGCGCCAGCAGCCAAGATGTAGGGGGCTGGGGCTACACCTTC.

The rearrangement joins TRBV30 to TRBJ1-3; 7 nucleotides match TRBD1. The CDR3 contains 14 residues. CDR1 is GTSNPN and CDR2 is SVGIG in the germline V gene (reference sequence). The V segment lost 3 bases and the J segment 4 bases; nucleotides outside the gene matches: 6. CDR3 nucleotide sequence: TGTGCCTGGAGGCCGGGACAGAGGGGAAACACCATATATTTT. It translates to CAWRPGQRGNTIYF.

The chain recombines TRBV28 with TRBJ1-2; D unclear. This CDR3 is built from 12 residues. CDR1 is MDHEN and CDR2 is SYDVKM in the germline V gene. Trimming shortened V by 2 bases and J by 8 bases, and 9 bases separated the two germline ends. CDR3 sequence reads: CASSLTGWGYTF. In nucleotides, the CDR3 is TGTGCCAGCAGTTTAACGGGGTGGGGCTACACCTTC.

DNA for the CDR3: TGTGCCAGTAGTACCACAGGGAGAAACACCATATATTTT. Its protein product is CASSTTGRNTIYF. J is TRBJ1-3 and V is TRBV19; possibly TRBD1 for D (6 bases). Trimming stripped 4 bases from V and 5 bases from J, with 9 bases between. The CDR3 length is 13 residues. Germline assignment: CDR1 LNHDA and CDR2 SQIVND (reference sequence).